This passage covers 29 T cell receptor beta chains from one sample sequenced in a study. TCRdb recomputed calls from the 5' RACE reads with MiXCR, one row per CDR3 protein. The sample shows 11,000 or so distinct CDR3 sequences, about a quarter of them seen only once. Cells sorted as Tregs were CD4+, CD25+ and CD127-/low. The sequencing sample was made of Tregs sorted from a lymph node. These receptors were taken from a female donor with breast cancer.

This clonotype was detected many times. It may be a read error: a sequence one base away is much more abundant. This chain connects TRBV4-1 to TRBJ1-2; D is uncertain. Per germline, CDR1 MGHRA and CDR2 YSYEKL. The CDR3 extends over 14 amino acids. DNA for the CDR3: TGCGCCAGCAGCCAAGGGCGATACAACTATGGCTACAACTTC. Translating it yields CASSQGRYNYGYNF.

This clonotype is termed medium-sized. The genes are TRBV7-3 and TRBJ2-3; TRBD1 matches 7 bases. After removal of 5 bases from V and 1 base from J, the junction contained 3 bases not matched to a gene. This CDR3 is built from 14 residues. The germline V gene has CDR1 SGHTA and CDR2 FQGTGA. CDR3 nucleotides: TGTGCCAGCAGCCTCGGGACAGGCACAGATACGCAGTATTTT. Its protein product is CASSLGTGTDTQYF.

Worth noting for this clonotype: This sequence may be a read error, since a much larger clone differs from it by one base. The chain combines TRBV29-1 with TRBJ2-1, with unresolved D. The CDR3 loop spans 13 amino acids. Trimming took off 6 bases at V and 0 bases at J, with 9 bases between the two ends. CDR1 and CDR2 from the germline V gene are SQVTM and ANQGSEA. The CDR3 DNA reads TGCAGCGTACCTCGGAGCTCCTACAATGAGCAGTTCTTC. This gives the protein CSVPRSSYNEQFF.

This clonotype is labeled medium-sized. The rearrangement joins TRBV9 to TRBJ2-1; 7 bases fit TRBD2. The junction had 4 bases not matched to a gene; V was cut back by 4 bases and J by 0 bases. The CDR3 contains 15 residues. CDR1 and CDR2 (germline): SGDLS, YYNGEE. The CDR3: CASSLSGISYNEQFF. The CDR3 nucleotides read TGTGCCAGCAGCCTAAGCGGGATCTCCTACAATGAGCAGTTCTTC. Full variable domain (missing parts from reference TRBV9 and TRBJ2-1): DSGVTQTPKHLITATGQRVTLRCSPRSGDLSVYWYQQSLDQGLQFLIQYYNGEERAKGNILERFSAQQFPDLHSELNLSSLELGDSALYFCASSLSGISYNEQFFGPGTRLTVL.

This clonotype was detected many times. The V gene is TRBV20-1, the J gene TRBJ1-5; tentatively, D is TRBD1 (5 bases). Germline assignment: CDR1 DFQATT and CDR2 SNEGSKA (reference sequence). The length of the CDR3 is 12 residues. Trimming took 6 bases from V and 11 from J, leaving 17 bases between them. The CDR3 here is CSAQGRNSAQHF. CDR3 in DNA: TGCAGTGCCCAGGGACGGAATTCAGCCCAGCATTTT.

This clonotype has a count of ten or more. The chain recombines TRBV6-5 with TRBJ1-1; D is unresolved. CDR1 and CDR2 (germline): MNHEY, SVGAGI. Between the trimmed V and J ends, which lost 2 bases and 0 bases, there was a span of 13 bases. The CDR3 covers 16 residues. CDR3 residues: CASSYLGGFLNTEAFF. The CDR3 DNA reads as TGTGCCAGCAGTTACCTAGGTGGATTCCTGAACACTGAAGCTTTCTTT.

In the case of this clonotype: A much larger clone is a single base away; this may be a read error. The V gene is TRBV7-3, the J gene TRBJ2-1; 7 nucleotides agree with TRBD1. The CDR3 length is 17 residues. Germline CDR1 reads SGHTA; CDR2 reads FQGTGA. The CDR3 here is CASSSPRTGLSYNEQLF. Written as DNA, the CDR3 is TGTGCCAGCAGCTCCCCCCGGACAGGACTGAGCTACAATGAGCAGCTCTTC. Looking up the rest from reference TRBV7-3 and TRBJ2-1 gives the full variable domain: GAGVSQTPSNKVTEKGKYVELRCDPISGHTALYWYRQSLGQGPEFLIYFQGTGAADDSGLPNDRFFAVRPEGSVSTLKIQRTERGDSAVYLCASSSPRTGLSYNEQLFGPGTRLTVL.

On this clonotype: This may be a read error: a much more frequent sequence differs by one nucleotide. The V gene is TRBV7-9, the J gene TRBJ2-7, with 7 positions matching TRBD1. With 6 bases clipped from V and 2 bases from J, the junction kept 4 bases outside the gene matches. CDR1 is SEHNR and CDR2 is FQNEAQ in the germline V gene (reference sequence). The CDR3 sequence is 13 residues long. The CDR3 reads CASRGTAPYEQYF. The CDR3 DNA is TGTGCCAGCAGGGGGACAGCGCCCTACGAGCAGTACTTC.

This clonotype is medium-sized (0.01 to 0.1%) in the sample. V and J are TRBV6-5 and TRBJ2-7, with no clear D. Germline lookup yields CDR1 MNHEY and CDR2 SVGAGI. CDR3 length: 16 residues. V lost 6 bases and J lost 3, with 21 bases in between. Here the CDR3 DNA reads TGTGCCAGCAGCCGTCTCCTGGGTAGGAGAGGCTACGAGCAGTACTTC. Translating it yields CASSRLLGRRGYEQYF.

This CDR3 is CASSPARTSGRRSSKNIQYF. The CDR3 bases are TGTGCCAGCAGCCCAGCCCGGACTAGCGGGAGAAGGTCGTCCAAAAACATTCAGTACTTC. The chain couples TRBV7-2 to TRBJ2-4; 13 nucleotides align to TRBD2. J gave up 2 bases and V 5 bases, and 15 bases lay outside the gene matches. The CDR3 is 20 residues long. Per the germline V gene, CDR1 is SGHTA and CDR2 is FQGNSA. The complete variable domain, with remaining parts taken from reference TRBV7-2 and TRBJ2-4, reads GAGVSQSPSNKVTEKGKDVELRCDPISGHTALYWYRQSLGQGLEFLIYFQGNSAPDKSGLPSDRFSAERTGGSVSTLTIQRTQQEDSAVYLCASSPARTSGRRSSKNIQYFGAGTRLSVL.

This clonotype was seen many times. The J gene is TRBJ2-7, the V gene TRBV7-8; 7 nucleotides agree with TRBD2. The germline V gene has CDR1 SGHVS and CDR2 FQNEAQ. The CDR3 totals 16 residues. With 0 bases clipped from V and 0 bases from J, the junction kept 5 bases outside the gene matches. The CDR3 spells CASSLAVAGLSYEQYF. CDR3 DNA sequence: TGTGCCAGCAGCTTAGCTGTAGCGGGCCTCTCCTACGAGCAGTACTTC.

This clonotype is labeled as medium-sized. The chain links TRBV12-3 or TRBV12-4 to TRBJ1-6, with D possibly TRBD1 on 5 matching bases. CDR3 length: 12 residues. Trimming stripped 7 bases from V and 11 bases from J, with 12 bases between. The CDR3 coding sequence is TGTGCCAGCACCCAGGGAAGGACACCCCTCCACTTT. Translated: CASTQGRTPLHF.

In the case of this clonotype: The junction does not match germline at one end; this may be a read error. The CDR3 protein is CASSPGTRPYAQYF. The CDR3 DNA reads as TGTGCCAGCAGCCCCGGGACAAGGCCCTACGCGCAGTACTTC. The J gene is TRBJ2-7, the V gene TRBV5-6, with D perhaps TRBD1 (6 bases). The CDR3 sequence is 14 residues long. Germline values: CDR1 SGHDT, CDR2 YYEEEE.

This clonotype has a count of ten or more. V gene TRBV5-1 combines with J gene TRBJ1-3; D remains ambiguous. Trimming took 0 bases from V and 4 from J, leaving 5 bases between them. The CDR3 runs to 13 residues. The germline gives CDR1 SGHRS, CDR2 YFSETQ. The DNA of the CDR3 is TGCGCCAGCAGCTTGGATGGGGGAAACACCATATATTTT. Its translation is CASSLDGGNTIYF.

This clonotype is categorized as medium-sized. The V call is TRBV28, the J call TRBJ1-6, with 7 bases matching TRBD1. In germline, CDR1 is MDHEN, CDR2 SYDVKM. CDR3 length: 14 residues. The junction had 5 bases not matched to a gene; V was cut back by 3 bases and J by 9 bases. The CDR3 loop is CASSFRQGVSPLHF. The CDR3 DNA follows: TGTGCCAGCAGTTTCCGACAGGGTGTTTCACCCCTCCACTTT.

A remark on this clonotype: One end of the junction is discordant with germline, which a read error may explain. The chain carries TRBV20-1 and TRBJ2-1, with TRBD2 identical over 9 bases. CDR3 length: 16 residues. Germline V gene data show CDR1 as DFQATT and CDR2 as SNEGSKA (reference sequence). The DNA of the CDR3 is TGCAGGGCTAGCGATTCTAAGCGGGAGGACTCATATGAGCAGTTCTTC. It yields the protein CRASDSKREDSYEQFF.

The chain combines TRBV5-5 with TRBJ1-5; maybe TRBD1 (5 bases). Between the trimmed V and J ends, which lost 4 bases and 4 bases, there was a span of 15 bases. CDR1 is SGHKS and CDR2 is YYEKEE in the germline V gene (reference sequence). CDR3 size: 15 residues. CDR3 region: CASSDGTYRNQPQHF. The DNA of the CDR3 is TGTGCCAGCAGCGACGGGACGTACAGGAATCAGCCCCAGCATTTT.

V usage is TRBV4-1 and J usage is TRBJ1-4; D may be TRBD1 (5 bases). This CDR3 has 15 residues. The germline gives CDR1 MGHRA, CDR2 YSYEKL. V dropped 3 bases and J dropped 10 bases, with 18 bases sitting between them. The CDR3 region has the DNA TGCGCCAGCAGCCAGGGCTACAGGCGGGACGGAAAACTGTTTTTT. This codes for CASSQGYRRDGKLFF.

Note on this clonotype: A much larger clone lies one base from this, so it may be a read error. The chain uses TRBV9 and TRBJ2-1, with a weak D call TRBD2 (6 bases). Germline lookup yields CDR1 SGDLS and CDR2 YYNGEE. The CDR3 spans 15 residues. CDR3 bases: TGTGCCTGCAGCGTATTAAGGACTACCTACAATGAGCAGTTCTTC. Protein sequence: CACSVLRTTYNEQFF.

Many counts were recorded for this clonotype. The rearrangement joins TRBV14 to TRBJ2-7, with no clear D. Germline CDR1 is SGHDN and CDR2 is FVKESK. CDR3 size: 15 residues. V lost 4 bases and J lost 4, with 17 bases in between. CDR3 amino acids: CASSLDNKVLYEQYF. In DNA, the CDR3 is TGTGCCAGCAGCCTCGACAACAAGGTGCTTTACGAGCAGTACTTC.

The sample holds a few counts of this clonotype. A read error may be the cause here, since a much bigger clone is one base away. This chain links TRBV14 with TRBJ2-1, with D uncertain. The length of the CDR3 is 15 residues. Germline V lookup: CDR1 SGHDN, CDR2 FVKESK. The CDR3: CASSQTGNTYNGQFF. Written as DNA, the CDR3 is TGTGCCAGCAGCCAGACCGGAAATACCTACAATGGGCAGTTCTTC.

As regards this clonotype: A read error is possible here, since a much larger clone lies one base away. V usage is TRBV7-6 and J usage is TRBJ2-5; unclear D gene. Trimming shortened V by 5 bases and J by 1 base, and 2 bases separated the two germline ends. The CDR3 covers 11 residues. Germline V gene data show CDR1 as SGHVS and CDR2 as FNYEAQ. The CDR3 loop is CASSIQETQYF. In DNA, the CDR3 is TGTGCCAGCAGCATCCAAGAGACCCAGTACTTC.

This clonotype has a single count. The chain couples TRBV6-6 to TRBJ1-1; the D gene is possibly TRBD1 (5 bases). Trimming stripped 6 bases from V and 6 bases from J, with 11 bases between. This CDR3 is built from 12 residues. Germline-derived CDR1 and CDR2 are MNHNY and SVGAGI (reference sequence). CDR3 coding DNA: TGTGCCAGCAGACACAGAGGGGCTGAAGCTTTCTTT. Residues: CASRHRGAEAFF.

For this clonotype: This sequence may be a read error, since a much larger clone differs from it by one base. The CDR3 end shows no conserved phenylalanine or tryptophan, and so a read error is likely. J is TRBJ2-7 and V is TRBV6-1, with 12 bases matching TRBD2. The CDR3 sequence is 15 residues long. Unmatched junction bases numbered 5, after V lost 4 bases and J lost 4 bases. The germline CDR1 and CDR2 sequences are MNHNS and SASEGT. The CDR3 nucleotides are TGTGCCAGCAGTGTCCCGACTAGCGGGAGATACGAGCAGTACTCC. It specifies CASSVPTSGRYEQYS.

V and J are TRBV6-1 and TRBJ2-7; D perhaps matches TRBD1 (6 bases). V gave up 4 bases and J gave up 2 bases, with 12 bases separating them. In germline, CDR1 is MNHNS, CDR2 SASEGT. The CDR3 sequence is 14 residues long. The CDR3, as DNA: TGTGCCAGCAGTGTCCAGGGGAACCCCTACGAGCAGTACTTC. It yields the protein CASSVQGNPYEQYF.

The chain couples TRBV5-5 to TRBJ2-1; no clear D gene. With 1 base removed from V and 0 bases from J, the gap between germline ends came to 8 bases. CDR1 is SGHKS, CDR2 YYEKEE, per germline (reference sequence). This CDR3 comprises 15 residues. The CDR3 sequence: CASSLIPGSYNEQFF. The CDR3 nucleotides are TGTGCCAGCAGCTTGATCCCGGGCTCCTACAATGAGCAGTTCTTC. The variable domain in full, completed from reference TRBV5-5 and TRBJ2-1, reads DAGVTQSPTHLIKTRGQQVTLRCSPISGHKSVSWYQQVLGQGPQFIFQYYEKEERGRGNFPDRFSARQFPNYSSELNVNALLLGDSALYLCASSLIPGSYNEQFFGPGTRLTVL.

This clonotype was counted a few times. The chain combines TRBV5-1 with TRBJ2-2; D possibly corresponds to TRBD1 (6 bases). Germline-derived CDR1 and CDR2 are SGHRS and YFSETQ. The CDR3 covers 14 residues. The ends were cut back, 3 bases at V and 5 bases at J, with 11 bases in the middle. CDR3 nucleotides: TGCGCCAGCAGCTCCCTCCAGGGGACCGGGGAGCTGTTTTTT. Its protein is CASSSLQGTGELFF.

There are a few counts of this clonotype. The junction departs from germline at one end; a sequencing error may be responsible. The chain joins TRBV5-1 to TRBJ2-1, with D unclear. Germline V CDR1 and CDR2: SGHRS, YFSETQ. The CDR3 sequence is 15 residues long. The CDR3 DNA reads TGCGCCAGCAGCCCTGGCAGCTCAGGCTACAGTGAGCAGTTCTTC. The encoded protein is CASSPGSSGYSEQFF.

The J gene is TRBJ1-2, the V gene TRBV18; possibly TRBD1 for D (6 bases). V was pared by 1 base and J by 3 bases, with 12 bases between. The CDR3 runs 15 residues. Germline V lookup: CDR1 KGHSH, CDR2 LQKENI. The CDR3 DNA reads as TGTGCCAGCTCACCACGTCAGGGGAGGGACTATGGCTACACCTTC. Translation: CASSPRQGRDYGYTF.